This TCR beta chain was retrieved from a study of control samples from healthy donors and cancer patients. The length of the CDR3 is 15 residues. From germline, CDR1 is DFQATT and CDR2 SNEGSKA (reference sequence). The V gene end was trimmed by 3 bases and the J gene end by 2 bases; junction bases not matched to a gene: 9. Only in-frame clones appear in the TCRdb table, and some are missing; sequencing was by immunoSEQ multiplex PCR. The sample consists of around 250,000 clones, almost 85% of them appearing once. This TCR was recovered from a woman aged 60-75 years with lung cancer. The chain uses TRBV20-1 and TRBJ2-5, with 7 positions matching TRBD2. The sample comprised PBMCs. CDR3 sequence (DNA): TGCAGTGCTAGTAGGTCACAGCGGGGACAAGAGACCCAGTACTTC. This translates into CSASRSQRGQETQYF.